The source of this T cell receptor (beta chain) is a study of CD8+ T cells in alopecia areata. Alopecia areata patients provided lesional scalp punch biopsies and peripheral blood. This CDR3 region has 11 residues. Germline CDR1 and CDR2: SQVTM and ANQGSEA. Trimming shortened V by 4 bases and J by 3 bases, and 7 bases separated the two germline ends. Extraction and reverse transcription of RNA yielded cDNA as the sequencing template. TCRdb keeps only in-frame clones here, not all; method: immunoSEQ multiplex PCR. The table has 140,000 to 150,000 clones, around 51% seen once; the top ten hold more than 0.95%. In the case of this clone: Its target is unknown.

Study outcomes and limitations: More clonal than normal scalp was lesional scalp, particularly alopecia totalis/universalis.

This clonotype originated in a human donor with alopecia areata. Sequenced material: CD4+ T cells sorted from blood, taken at week 0. The rearrangement uses TRBV29-1 and TRBJ2-7; no definite D call. CDR3 sequence: CSVGVGYEQYF. In DNA, the CDR3 is TGCAGCGTTGGGGTGGGCTACGAGCAGTACTTC.